The 24 T cell receptor beta chains below all came from one sample that was sequenced in a study of blood T cell repertoires in COVID-19. The repertoire was sequenced with immunoSEQ multiplex PCR; TCRdb's copy has only in-frame clones and lacks some. This table holds 190,000 or so clones, roughly 90% found once. What was sequenced was PBMCs or T cells enriched from blood (not recorded which). Receptors were obtained from a woman aged 18-30 years who had recovered from COVID-19.

The chain is built from TRBV5-4 and TRBJ2-7, with TRBD1 identical over 11 bases. This CDR3 region has 14 residues. Trimming cost V 4 bases and J 5 bases; bases outside gene matches: 5. Germline V lookup: CDR1 SGHNT, CDR2 YYREEE (reference sequence). CDR3 residues: CASSRDRGFNEQYF. The CDR3 DNA is TGTGCCAGCAGCCGGGACAGGGGGTTTAACGAGCAGTACTTC.

The chain recombines TRBV27 with TRBJ1-1; D not certain. Trimming stripped 2 bases from V and 5 bases from J, with 15 bases between. CDR3 size: 15 residues. Germline values: CDR1 MNHEY, CDR2 SMNVEV (reference sequence). The CDR3 DNA follows: TGTGCCAGCAGTTTACTCGGGGAAGGCACTACTGAAGCTTTCTTT. It yields the protein CASSLLGEGTTEAFF.

This sequence joins TRBV6-5 and TRBJ1-6; TRBD1 aligns across 8 bases. The CDR3 totals 15 residues. The V gene's germline CDR1 is MNHEY and CDR2 SVGAGI. The V and J ends lost 2 bases and 7 bases, in that order; junction bases with no gene match: 4. This chain's CDR3 is CASSYGQGRNSPLHF. The CDR3 region has the DNA TGTGCCAGCAGTTACGGACAGGGCAGGAATTCACCCCTCCACTTT.

The rearrangement uses TRBV5-1 and TRBJ2-5; 9 bases line up with TRBD2. In germline, CDR1 is SGHRS, CDR2 YFSETQ. This CDR3 is 17 amino acids long. J was trimmed by 1 base and V by 3 bases; bases with no gene match: 10. This CDR3 is CASSWGGLAGAQETQYF. The CDR3, as DNA: TGCGCCAGCAGCTGGGGAGGGTTAGCGGGAGCCCAAGAGACCCAGTACTTC.

The chain combines TRBV3-1 (or the pseudogene TRBV3-2) with TRBJ2-1, with TRBD1 identical over 7 bases. CDR1 LGHDT and CDR2 YNNKEL come from the germline V gene (reference sequence). V lost 4 bases and J lost 7; bases outside the gene matches: 7. This CDR3 has 14 residues. This chain's CDR3 is CASSLYRGGNEQFF. In DNA form, the CDR3 reads TGTGCCAGCAGCCTTTACAGGGGCGGGAATGAGCAGTTCTTC.

This clone was picked up one time. The chain joins TRBV12-3 or TRBV12-4 to TRBJ1-5, with D possibly matching TRBD1 (5 bases). The germline V and J ends were trimmed by 6 bases and 4 bases, with 10 bases remaining between them. The CDR3 has 13 amino acids. CDR3 loop: CASSPRANQPQHF. CDR3 nucleotide sequence: TGTGCCAGCAGCCCCAGGGCGAATCAGCCCCAGCATTTT.

This sequence joins TRBV28 and TRBJ1-2; 8 bases are a match to TRBD1. The V segment lost 6 bases and the J segment 4 bases; nucleotides outside the gene matches: 4. The length of the CDR3 is 13 residues. Germline lookup yields CDR1 MDHEN and CDR2 SYDVKM. CDR3 amino acids: CASSQGTGYGYTF. The CDR3 DNA follows: TGTGCCAGCAGCCAAGGGACAGGCTATGGCTACACCTTC.

This chain links TRBV7-9 with TRBJ2-1, with TRBD1 identical over 7 bases. V trimming: 5 bases; J trimming: 6 bases; junction bases outside the gene matches: 13. This CDR3 has 16 amino acids. Germline CDR1 is SEHNR and CDR2 is FQNEAQ (reference sequence). The CDR3 spells CASSPDVRQGLNEQFF. Written as DNA, the CDR3 is TGTGCCAGCAGCCCCGATGTTAGACAGGGCCTCAATGAGCAGTTCTTC.

In this sample, this clone turned up once. The CDR3 here is CASSYFGGENQPQHF. The DNA of the CDR3 is TGTGCCAGCAGTTACTTTGGGGGCGAAAATCAGCCCCAGCATTTT. This chain connects TRBV6-5 to TRBJ1-5; a possible D gene is TRBD1 (6 bases). Deletions cut 1 base from V and 4 bases from J, with 11 bases between. From germline, CDR1 is MNHEY and CDR2 SVGAGI. There are 15 residues in the CDR3.

The chain couples TRBV21-1 to TRBJ2-7; TRBD1 was called by the table and not checked on the DNA. TRBV21-1 is classified as a pseudogene. This CDR3 has 15 amino acids. This chain's CDR3 is CASIGPDRGSYEQYF. DNA of the CDR3: TGTGCCAGCATCGGGCCGGACAGGGGTTCTTACGAGCAGTACTTC.

This chain joins TRBV7-9 and TRBJ1-2, with TRBD1 identical over 8 bases. V lost 7 bases to trimming and J lost 4 bases; unmatched junction nucleotides: 11. CDR1 and CDR2 (germline): SEHNR, FQNEAQ (reference sequence). The CDR3 loop spans 15 amino acids. CDR3 bases: TGTGCCAGCACCCTTACGGCAGGGGGCGGCTATGGCTACACCTTC. It is translated as CASTLTAGGGYGYTF.

The chain joins TRBV6-5 to TRBJ1-1, with a tentative D call TRBD1 (6 bases). The CDR3 consists of 15 residues. In germline, CDR1 is MNHEY, CDR2 SVGAGI. Trimming removed 5 bases from V and 3 bases from J, with 16 bases in between. The CDR3 here is CASSRRRQADTEAFF. DNA of the CDR3: TGTGCCAGCAGTAGGCGAAGACAGGCGGACACTGAAGCTTTCTTT.

The chain is built from TRBV6-5 and TRBJ1-2; no clear D gene. Germline CDR1 MNHEY, CDR2 SVGAGI. The CDR3 has 13 residues. V dropped 6 bases and J dropped 8 bases, with 16 bases sitting between them. CDR3 coding DNA: TGTGCCAGCAGCGCCAGCGTCACCCAGGGCTACACCTTC. Its translation: CASSASVTQGYTF.

This sequence joins TRBV3-1 (or the pseudogene TRBV3-2) and TRBJ1-6; no definite D call. Germline V gene data show CDR1 as LGHDT and CDR2 as YNNKEL (reference sequence). This CDR3 is built from 15 residues. V gave up 3 bases and J gave up 0 bases, with 6 bases separating them. The CDR3 DNA is TGTGCCAGCAGCCAGGGAGCCTCCTATAATTCACCCCTCCACTTT. As protein: CASSQGASYNSPLHF.

J is TRBJ2-7 and V is TRBV12-1; TRBD1 is the table's D call, not checked against the DNA. TRBV12-1 is flagged as a pseudogene. The CDR3 covers 14 residues. The CDR3 nucleotides are TGTGCCAGCAGCCAATTTCAGGGGTTCTACGAGCAGTACTTC. Its protein product is CASSQFQGFYEQYF.

The chain is built from TRBV18 and TRBJ1-3; the D gene is possibly TRBD1 (5 bases). CDR3 size: 16 residues. CDR1 is KGHSH, CDR2 LQKENI, per germline. Between the trimmed V and J ends, which lost 6 bases and 0 bases, there was a span of 15 bases. The CDR3 protein is CASSPNQGVSGNTIYF. CDR3 DNA sequence: TGTGCCAGCTCCCCCAATCAGGGTGTCTCTGGAAACACCATATATTTT.

The chain is built from TRBV12-3 or TRBV12-4 and TRBJ1-4; D is ambiguous. V dropped 3 bases and J dropped 7 bases, with 9 bases sitting between them. The length of the CDR3 is 13 residues. The chain's CDR3 is CASSLGGVEKLFF. The CDR3 DNA sequence: TGTGCCAGCAGTTTGGGTGGAGTTGAAAAACTGTTTTTT.

V gene TRBV6-5 combines with J gene TRBJ2-7; the D gene is possibly TRBD2 (7 bases). CDR1 is MNHEY, CDR2 SVGAGI, per germline. The CDR3 sequence is 15 residues long. Trimming removed 4 bases from V and 7 bases from J, with 20 bases in between. The CDR3 region has the DNA TGTGCCAGCAGTTCCACAGCGGGGACAATCTGGGAGCAGTACTTC. Translated: CASSSTAGTIWEQYF.

The V call is TRBV7-9, the J call TRBJ2-2; TRBD2 matches 8 bases. The CDR3 contains 14 residues. V lost 4 bases, J lost 6 bases, and 4 bases stayed unmatched. Per the germline V gene, CDR1 is SEHNR and CDR2 is FQNEAQ (reference sequence). The CDR3 DNA reads as TGTGCCAGCAGCTCCCTTAGCGGGGCCGGGGAGCTGTTTTTT. The encoded protein is CASSSLSGAGELFF.

Only one count was recorded for this clone. The genes are TRBV6-5 and TRBJ2-1; TRBD2 matches at 7 bases. This CDR3 has 13 residues. J was trimmed by 9 bases and V by 6 bases; bases with no gene match: 8. From germline, CDR1 is MNHEY and CDR2 SVGAGI. This chain's CDR3 is CASRRLTGGEQFF. The CDR3 DNA sequence: TGTGCCAGCAGACGTCTAACGGGGGGTGAGCAGTTCTTC.

The V call is TRBV10-3, the J call TRBJ1-6; D is unclear. Per germline, CDR1 ENHRY and CDR2 SYGVKD. The V and J ends lost 6 bases and 8 bases respectively, with 14 bases between them. The CDR3 runs to 14 residues. The CDR3 region has the DNA TGTGCCATCAGCCCCCTCCTGGCGGATTCACCCCTCCACTTT. Translating it yields CAISPLLADSPLHF.

The chain joins TRBV5-1 to TRBJ2-7, with D tentatively TRBD2 (5 bases). Trimming stripped 0 bases from V and 6 bases from J, with 13 bases between. The CDR3 extends over 14 amino acids. The V gene's germline CDR1 is SGHRS and CDR2 YFSETQ. Here the CDR3 reads CASSLGREGGEQYF. For the CDR3, the DNA is TGCGCCAGCAGCTTGGGCCGCGAGGGTGGCGAGCAGTACTTC. The whole variable domain, filled in from reference TRBV5-1 and TRBJ2-7, reads KAGVTQTPRYLIKTRGQQVTLSCSPISGHRSVSWYQQTPGQGLQFLFEYFSETQRNKGNFPGRFSGRQFSNSRSEMNVSTLELGDSALYLCASSLGREGGEQYFGPGTRLTVT.

The CDR3 sequence is CASSLTLQETQYF. Here the CDR3 DNA reads TGTGCCAGCAGCTTAACGTTACAAGAGACCCAGTACTTC. The chain joins TRBV7-3 to TRBJ2-5; D gene unclear. Germline lookup yields CDR1 SGHTA and CDR2 FQGTGA. The V end lost 0 bases, the J end lost 2 bases, and 4 bases lay between the germline ends. The CDR3 is 13 residues long.

The V call is TRBV18, the J call TRBJ1-1; a weak D match, TRBD1 (6 bases). Germline V gene data show CDR1 as KGHSH and CDR2 as LQKENI. V gave up 2 bases and J gave up 7 bases, with 11 bases separating them. There are 13 residues in the CDR3. CDR3 sequence (DNA): TGTGCCAGCTCACCAGGGCTCAGGGGTGAAGCTTTCTTT. Amino acid sequence: CASSPGLRGEAFF.